The 30 T cell receptor beta chains presented below share a single source sample, sequenced in a study of blood T cell repertoires in COVID-19. The repertoire was sequenced with immunoSEQ multiplex PCR; TCRdb's copy has only in-frame clones and lacks some. The sample has fewer than 250,000 clones; roughly 80% are singletons. Sequencing was done on a sample of PBMCs or T cells enriched from blood (not recorded which). Receptors were obtained from a woman between 40 and 50 years old who had been exposed to COVID-19.

The table lists this clone with a count of one. For the CDR3, the DNA is TGTGCCAGCAGTCACGACAGGGGGCTTGGGTCCTACGAGCAGTACTTC. Its protein is CASSHDRGLGSYEQYF. This chain uses TRBV11-2 with TRBJ2-7; 10 nucleotides align to TRBD1. The CDR3 sequence is 16 residues long. Per the germline V gene, CDR1 is SGHAT and CDR2 is FQNNGV. Losses at the gene ends were 6 bases for V and 1 base for J; bases not matched to a gene: 9.

The V call is TRBV7-3, the J call TRBJ2-1; 7 positions match TRBD1. The CDR3 is made up of 15 amino acids. V lost 8 bases and J lost 7; bases outside the gene matches: 14. CDR1 and CDR2 from the germline V gene are SGHTA and FQGTGA. In nucleotides, the CDR3 is TGTGCCAGCGCTCCTCAGGGACAGCCCACTAATGAGCAGTTCTTC. It codes for CASAPQGQPTNEQFF.

The gene calls are TRBV5-1 and TRBJ1-1; D is undetermined. V dropped 0 bases and J dropped 0 bases, with 9 bases sitting between them. The CDR3 totals 15 residues. In germline, CDR1 is SGHRS, CDR2 YFSETQ. CDR3 DNA sequence: TGCGCCAGCAGCTTGGACGGGGATATGAACACTGAAGCTTTCTTT. It specifies CASSLDGDMNTEAFF.

This clone was counted once. V gene TRBV9 combines with J gene TRBJ2-2; 10 bases fit TRBD1. J gave up 5 bases and V 4 bases, and 8 bases lay outside the gene matches. The CDR3 contains 16 residues. Germline values: CDR1 SGDLS, CDR2 YYNGEE. The CDR3 nucleotides are TGTGCCAGCAGCCGCCGCGGGACAGGGGTAACCGGGGAGCTGTTTTTT. Residues: CASSRRGTGVTGELFF.

The chain couples TRBV12-3 or TRBV12-4 to TRBJ2-3; possibly TRBD1 for D (6 bases). The CDR3 has 13 amino acids. V was cut by 6 bases and J by 6 bases, with 13 bases left in between. CDR3 coding DNA: TGTGCCAGCAGCCCCGACAGGCCCGATACGCAGTATTTT. Amino acids: CASSPDRPDTQYF.

The chain couples TRBV7-3 to TRBJ2-2; 12 nucleotides match TRBD1. The germline V gene has CDR1 SGHTA and CDR2 FQGTGA. CDR3 length: 16 amino acids. The V and J ends lost 3 bases and 6 bases, in that order; junction bases with no gene match: 5. This chain's CDR3 is CASSFTGTGGPGELFF. Here the CDR3 DNA reads TGTGCCAGCAGCTTTACCGGGACAGGGGGCCCCGGGGAGCTGTTTTTT.

The chain combines TRBV7-9 with TRBJ1-6, with no clear D. Between the trimmed V and J ends, which lost 3 bases and 1 base, there was a span of 4 bases. CDR1 is SEHNR and CDR2 is FQNEAQ in the germline V gene (reference sequence). The CDR3 spans 14 residues. CDR3 region: CASSFGSYNSPLHF. CDR3 DNA: TGTGCCAGCAGCTTCGGGTCCTATAATTCACCCCTCCACTTT.

The chain recombines TRBV4-1 with TRBJ2-3; a weak D match, TRBD2 (6 bases). Germline V CDR1 and CDR2: MGHRA, YSYEKL. The CDR3 sequence is 15 residues long. Trimming cost V 0 bases and J 2 bases, with 9 bases left between them. The CDR3 nucleotides read TGCGCCAGCAGCCAAGAGCCGGGGGTCACAGATACGCAGTATTTT. Its protein is CASSQEPGVTDTQYF.

V gene TRBV7-2 combines with J gene TRBJ1-5; D unresolved. Germline CDR1 is SGHTA and CDR2 is FQGNSA. V was trimmed by 4 bases and J by 5 bases, leaving 9 bases between them. The CDR3 loop spans 13 amino acids. The CDR3 sequence: CASSSQPDQPQHF. The CDR3 DNA reads TGTGCCAGCAGCTCACAACCAGATCAGCCCCAGCATTTT.

The chain has TRBV5-1 and TRBJ1-1, with D possibly TRBD1 on 6 matching bases. Germline loops: CDR1 SGHRS, CDR2 YFSETQ. The V end was cut by 3 bases, the J end by 8 bases, with 17 bases between. The CDR3 has 14 residues. CDR3 DNA sequence: TGCGCCAGCAGCTCACAGGGCTGGGCGAAAGAAGCTTTCTTT. This codes for CASSSQGWAKEAFF.

This clone was observed many times. This sequence joins TRBV18 and TRBJ1-1, with 7 bases matching TRBD1. The V gene end was trimmed by 0 bases and the J gene end by 4 bases; junction bases not matched to a gene: 5. CDR1 is KGHSH and CDR2 is LQKENI in the germline V gene. The CDR3 has 15 residues. CDR3 residues: CASSPPGQGGTEAFF. In DNA, the CDR3 is TGTGCCAGCTCACCACCGGGCCAGGGGGGCACTGAAGCTTTCTTT.

The chain couples TRBV2 to TRBJ1-1, with TRBD1 matching over 8 bases. V was pared by 6 bases and J by 5 bases, with 8 bases of the junction left unmatched. Germline V lookup: CDR1 SNHLY, CDR2 FYNNEI. The CDR3 loop spans 14 amino acids. DNA of the CDR3: TGTGCCAGCAGAGCTCGACAGGGGATAACTGAAGCTTTCTTT. The encoded protein is CASRARQGITEAFF.

This chain connects TRBV3-1 (or the pseudogene TRBV3-2) to TRBJ1-6; no clear D. The CDR3 covers 14 residues. Germline CDR1 is LGHDT and CDR2 is YNNKEL (reference sequence). V shed 7 bases and J shed 7 bases, with 14 bases lying between them. CDR3: CASTPWEGNSPLHF. For the CDR3, the DNA is TGTGCCAGCACCCCGTGGGAGGGAAATTCACCCCTCCACTTT.

This sequence joins TRBV28 and TRBJ1-5; weak D call: TRBD1 (6 bases). V was pared by 5 bases and J by 6 bases, with 17 bases between. The germline V gene has CDR1 MDHEN and CDR2 SYDVKM. This CDR3 contains 15 residues. In DNA form, the CDR3 reads TGTGCCAGCAGTAGGGGTGGTAGGGGGATTCAGCCCCAGCATTTT. Translation gives CASSRGGRGIQPQHF.

V and J are TRBV4-3 and TRBJ1-6, with D uncertain. With 0 bases removed from V and 11 bases from J, the gap between germline ends came to 8 bases. This CDR3 contains 13 residues. From germline, CDR1 is LGHNA and CDR2 YSLEER. This CDR3 reads CASSQDGVTPLHF. The CDR3, as DNA: TGCGCCAGCAGCCAAGACGGGGTTACACCCCTCCACTTT.

This rearrangement joins TRBV6-5 to TRBJ1-1; 10 bases map to TRBD1. Per the germline V gene, CDR1 is MNHEY and CDR2 is SVGAGI. V was clipped by 4 bases and J by 1 base; unmatched bases: 3. The CDR3 has 15 residues. The CDR3 sequence: CASSFDRGQNTEAFF. CDR3 coding DNA: TGTGCCAGCAGTTTTGACAGGGGGCAGAACACTGAAGCTTTCTTT.

This clone was detected a few times. This chain links TRBV7-9 with TRBJ1-1, with 8 bases that match TRBD1. Germline values: CDR1 SEHNR, CDR2 FQNEAQ (reference sequence). The length of the CDR3 is 15 residues. Trimming removed 6 bases from V and 1 base from J; junction bases left unmatched: 7. DNA for the CDR3: TGTGCCAGCAGACAGGACAGGGTCCGGAACACTGAAGCTTTCTTT. Encoded protein: CASRQDRVRNTEAFF. Variable domain in full (rest from reference TRBV7-9 and TRBJ1-1): DTGVSQNPRHKITKRGQNVTFRCDPISEHNRLYWYRQTLGQGPEFLTYFQNEAQLEKSRLLSDRFSAERPKGSFSTLEIQRTEQGDSAMYLCASRQDRVRNTEAFFGQGTRLTVV.

The chain has TRBV5-1 and TRBJ2-3; 12 bases fit TRBD1. V gave up 0 bases and J gave up 4 bases; unmatched junction bases: 3. The CDR3 loop spans 16 amino acids. Looked up from germline, CDR1 is SGHRS and CDR2 is YFSETQ. The CDR3 nucleotides are TGCGCCAGCAGCTTGGAGGGACAGGGGGCGTCAGATACGCAGTATTTT. Translation gives CASSLEGQGASDTQYF.

The chain has TRBV30 and TRBJ2-7, with TRBD2 matching 9 bases. The J segment lost 1 base and the V segment lost 0 bases, leaving 10 bases of the junction unmatched. The length of the CDR3 is 17 residues. CDR1 is GTSNPN, CDR2 SVGIG, per germline (reference sequence). The DNA of the CDR3 is TGTGCCTGGAGTGTACTAGAGGGGCTAGCGGGATCCTACGAGCAGTACTTC. Amino acids: CAWSVLEGLAGSYEQYF.

The CDR3 DNA reads TGTGCCAGCCCCCTAGGAAGGGGGCATGGCTACACCTTC. It specifies CASPLGRGHGYTF. The chain combines TRBV2 with TRBJ1-2, with TRBD1 identical over 7 bases. Germline-derived CDR1 and CDR2 are SNHLY and FYNNEI. The CDR3 runs 13 residues. The ends lost 8 bases at V and 6 bases at J; junction bases unmatched: 9.

This chain uses TRBV5-4 with TRBJ1-2; 9 nucleotides line up with TRBD1. V dropped 3 bases and J dropped 9; count of bases not matched to a gene: 12. The CDR3 has 15 residues. From germline, CDR1 is SGHNT and CDR2 YYREEE (reference sequence). The CDR3 spells CASSSDTGQGNRYTF. Here the CDR3 DNA reads TGTGCCAGCAGCTCTGATACGGGACAGGGTAATCGCTACACCTTC.

This chain joins TRBV19 and TRBJ1-1, with a tentative D call TRBD1 (6 bases). Germline CDR1 is LNHDA and CDR2 is SQIVND (reference sequence). The CDR3 runs 16 residues. Trimming cost V 4 bases and J 8 bases, with 23 bases left between them. This chain's CDR3 is CASSKIRQTGRKEAFF. CDR3 coding DNA: TGTGCCAGTAGTAAAATCCGGCAGACAGGAAGAAAAGAAGCTTTCTTT.

The rearrangement joins TRBV19 to TRBJ2-3; possibly TRBD2 for D (5 bases). Trimming stripped 1 base from V and 0 bases from J, with 17 bases between. The germline CDR1 and CDR2 sequences are LNHDA and SQIVND (reference sequence). The CDR3 has 18 amino acids. CDR3 in DNA: TGTGCCAGTAGTATAGGCCGTTTTTCGGGATCTAGCACAGATACGCAGTATTTT. Translating it yields CASSIGRFSGSSTDTQYF.

The CDR3 coding sequence is TGTGCCAGCAGTGCGGGGGGCTCCGGGGAGCTGTTTTTT. Translating gives CASSAGGSGELFF. The rearrangement uses TRBV6-1 and TRBJ2-2; TRBD2 might be the D (7 bases). The germline V and J ends were trimmed by 4 bases and 6 bases, with 9 bases remaining between them. Germline CDR1 and CDR2: MNHNS and SASEGT. This CDR3 contains 13 residues.

This chain uses TRBV24-1 with TRBJ2-1; TRBD2 aligns across 13 bases. V lost 2 bases, J lost 9 bases, and 9 bases stayed unmatched. There are 17 residues in the CDR3. CDR1 and CDR2 from the germline V gene are KGHDR and SFDVKD. The CDR3 DNA is TGTGCCACCAGTGATTCGGGACTAGCGGGGAGGGGAGGTGAGCAGTTCTTC. This encodes CATSDSGLAGRGGEQFF.

This clone was observed a few times. The same CDR3 arises from other DNA sequences in this sample as well. The chain carries TRBV10-3 and TRBJ1-5; tentative D call: TRBD1 (6 bases). This CDR3 has 15 amino acids. V was clipped by 0 bases and J by 1 base, with 7 bases between them. CDR1 and CDR2 (germline): ENHRY, SYGVKD. The DNA for the CDR3 is TGTGCCATCAGTGAGTCGAGGGGGAGCAATCAGCCCCAGCATTTT. This translates into CAISESRGSNQPQHF.

The V gene is TRBV28, the J gene TRBJ1-5; D possibly corresponds to TRBD1 (5 bases). Trimming removed 3 bases at V and 4 bases at J, with 13 bases between. The CDR3 spans 15 residues. Germline assignment: CDR1 MDHEN and CDR2 SYDVKM. The CDR3 is CASSFWGETNQPQHF. In DNA, the CDR3 is TGTGCCAGCAGTTTTTGGGGGGAAACTAATCAGCCCCAGCATTTT.

The rearrangement uses TRBV5-4 and TRBJ2-7, with a weak D call TRBD2 (5 bases). With 4 bases removed from V and 2 bases from J, the gap between germline ends came to 10 bases. The germline gives CDR1 SGHNT, CDR2 YYREEE (reference sequence). There are 13 residues in the CDR3. Here the CDR3 reads CASSALGAYEQYF. CDR3 nucleotides: TGTGCCAGCAGCGCCCTGGGAGCCTACGAGCAGTACTTC.

For the CDR3, the DNA is TGTGCCAGCAGTCCCTACACCGGGACTAACGTGGAGACCCAGTACTTC. This encodes CASSPYTGTNVETQYF. The gene calls are TRBV27 and TRBJ2-5, with 7 bases fitting TRBD2. The CDR3 has 16 residues. Germline CDR1 MNHEY, CDR2 SMNVEV (reference sequence). V lost 5 bases and J lost 5; bases outside the gene matches: 14.

This chain links TRBV7-2 with TRBJ1-5; 7 positions agree with TRBD1. The CDR3 has 14 residues. The trim removed 0 bases at V and 5 bases at J, leaving 1 base unmatched. Germline-derived CDR1 and CDR2 are SGHTA and FQGNSA. The chain's CDR3 is CASSLAGGDQPQHF. In DNA form, the CDR3 reads TGTGCCAGCAGCTTAGCAGGGGGCGATCAGCCCCAGCATTTT.